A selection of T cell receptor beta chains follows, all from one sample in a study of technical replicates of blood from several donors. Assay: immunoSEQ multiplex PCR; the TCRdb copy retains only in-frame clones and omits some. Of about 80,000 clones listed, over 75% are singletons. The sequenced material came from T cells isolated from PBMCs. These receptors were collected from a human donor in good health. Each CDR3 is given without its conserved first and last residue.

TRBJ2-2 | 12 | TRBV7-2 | ASTSERDTGELF
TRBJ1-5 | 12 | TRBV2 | ASRFNSGPQPQH
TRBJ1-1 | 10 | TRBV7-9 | ASSRGEYEAF
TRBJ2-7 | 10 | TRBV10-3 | AITVQAGEQY
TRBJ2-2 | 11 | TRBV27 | ASSFRGSGELF
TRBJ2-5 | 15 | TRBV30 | AWSVLGVSGRRETQY
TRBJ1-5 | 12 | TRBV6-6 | ASSSTGSNQPQH
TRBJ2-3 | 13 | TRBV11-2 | ASSFRGTGTDTQY
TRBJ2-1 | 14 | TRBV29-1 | SVEDVSSAAVNEQF
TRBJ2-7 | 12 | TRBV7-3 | ASSLSHRGEEQY
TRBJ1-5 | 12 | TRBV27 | ASSLTGGSQPQH
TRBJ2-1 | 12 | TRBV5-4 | ASSAGTSGNEQF